What follows are 27 T cell receptor beta chains derived from one specimen sequenced in a study of regulatory T cells in long-lasting Graves disease. Time point specified: persistent/refractory GD, antithyroid drugs over 5 years with positive TRAb. Preparation of the TCR library used RNA extracted from PBMCs. With iRepertoire HTBI primers and Arm-PCR of CDR3 regions, TCR beta libraries were built. TCRdb used MiXCR to reprocess the multiplex PCR reads, holding one entry per CDR3 protein. In the table there are 650,000 to 850,000 distinct CDR3 sequences, 25% to 35% of which are singletons. This material consisted of peripheral blood mononuclear cells (PBMCs), taken when the disease was refractory, from a patient treated with antithyroid drugs. These receptors all come from a female donor with Graves disease.

The chain couples TRBV18 to TRBJ2-5; tentatively, D is TRBD2 (6 bases). V lost 3 bases, J lost 3 bases, and 11 bases lay in between. The CDR3 sequence is 14 residues long. The germline CDR1 and CDR2 sequences are KGHSH and LQKENI. CDR3 in amino acids: CASSPLGGEETQYF. DNA for the CDR3: TGTGCCAGCTCACCTCTCGGCGGGGAAGAGACCCAGTACTTC.

This clonotype was observed many times. The V and J genes are TRBV12-3 or TRBV12-4 and TRBJ2-7; D possibly corresponds to TRBD2 (6 bases). The ends were cut back, 5 bases at V and 2 bases at J, with 16 bases in the middle. There are 15 residues in the CDR3. CDR3 sequence (DNA): TGTGCCAGCAGTAAGGGAGGCAGCCACGCCTACGAGCAGTACTTC. Translating it yields CASSKGGSHAYEQYF.

The chain carries TRBV2 and TRBJ2-1; 9 positions match TRBD2. Germline CDR1 SNHLY, CDR2 FYNNEI. The J segment lost 7 bases and the V segment lost 3 bases, leaving 7 bases of the junction unmatched. There are 15 residues in the CDR3. The DNA of the CDR3 is TGTGCCAGCAGTGATTCGGCTAGCGGGACAAATGAGCAGTTCTTC. Translating it yields CASSDSASGTNEQFF.

This clonotype was counted ten times or more. The CDR3 reads CASYGFQETQYF. The CDR3 DNA reads as TGTGCCAGCTACGGGTTCCAAGAGACCCAGTACTTC. The gene calls are TRBV6-1 and TRBJ2-5; D is unclear. V lost 8 bases, J lost 1 base, and 8 bases lay in between. The CDR3 runs to 12 residues. The germline V gene has CDR1 MNHNS and CDR2 SASEGT.

The chain carries TRBV27 and TRBJ2-2; TRBD1 agrees at 7 bases. Germline V gives CDR1 MNHEY, CDR2 SMNVEV (reference sequence). V lost 3 bases and J lost 4; bases outside the gene matches: 2. This CDR3 spans 14 amino acids. The CDR3 protein is CASSLTGTTGELFF. For the CDR3, the DNA is TGTGCCAGCAGTTTGACAGGGACCACCGGGGAGCTGTTTTTT.

This clonotype appeared a few times. This chain joins TRBV20-1 and TRBJ2-7; D not resolved. Germline values: CDR1 DFQATT, CDR2 SNEGSKA (reference sequence). The CDR3 has 14 amino acids. The V end lost 3 bases, the J end lost 1 base, and 13 bases lay between the germline ends. The CDR3 protein is CSASGETSSYEQYF. For the CDR3, the DNA is TGCAGTGCTAGTGGGGAAACCAGTTCCTACGAGCAGTACTTC.

This clonotype turned up a few times. The genes are TRBV11-2 and TRBJ2-2; D is possibly TRBD2 (5 bases). The germline gives CDR1 SGHAT, CDR2 FQNNGV. V was pared by 5 bases and J by 0 bases, with 16 bases between. The CDR3 loop spans 17 amino acids. The CDR3 nucleotides are TGTGCCAGCAGCCTCGGCGATACGGGGTCGAACACCGGGGAGCTGTTTTTT. As protein: CASSLGDTGSNTGELFF.

With regard to this clonotype: An end of the junction does not agree with germline; a read error may underlie this. The V gene is TRBV2, the J gene TRBJ1-5; TRBD1 is a possible D gene (5 bases). Germline CDR1 is SNHLY and CDR2 is FYNNEI. This CDR3 has 15 residues. In DNA, the CDR3 is TGTGCCAGCAGTGAGGTCAGGGCGGGCAATCTGCCCCAGCATTTT. This codes for CASSEVRAGNLPQHF.

This clonotype was seen a few times. The rearrangement uses TRBV20-1 and TRBJ1-2, with 7 bases aligning to TRBD1. CDR1 is DFQATT, CDR2 SNEGSKA, per germline (reference sequence). The CDR3 extends over 14 amino acids. Trimming cost V 0 bases and J 7 bases; bases outside gene matches: 8. The CDR3 region is CSAREGQGVFGYTF. The CDR3 coding sequence is TGCAGTGCTAGAGAGGGGCAGGGGGTCTTTGGCTACACCTTC.

This chain joins TRBV29-1 and TRBJ1-2; 7 bases fit TRBD1. Germline loops: CDR1 SQVTM, CDR2 ANQGSEA. The CDR3 loop spans 13 amino acids. V lost 3 bases and J lost 6; bases outside the gene matches: 7. This chain's CDR3 is CSVEEGGRHGYTF. The CDR3, as DNA: TGCAGCGTTGAGGAAGGGGGCAGGCATGGCTACACCTTC.

Notes on this clonotype: This may come from a read error, since a much larger clone is one base off. The chain recombines TRBV6-2 or TRBV6-3 with TRBJ1-1; D is uncertain. The ends were cut back, 8 bases at V and 4 bases at J, with 11 bases in the middle. This CDR3 is 12 amino acids long. CDR1 is MNHEY, CDR2 SVGEGT, per germline. The CDR3 reads CASGRMSTEAFF. For the CDR3, the DNA is TGTGCCAGCGGACGCATGAGCACTGAAGCTTTCTTT.

The chain uses TRBV12-3 or TRBV12-4 and TRBJ1-2, with a possible D match to TRBD1 (5 bases). The CDR3 consists of 15 residues. V dropped 5 bases and J dropped 4 bases, with 17 bases sitting between them. The CDR3 DNA is TGTGCCAGCAGTCGAGGGACCCGGTCGGCCTATGGCTACACCTTC. Translated: CASSRGTRSAYGYTF.

The J gene is TRBJ2-7, the V gene TRBV19; 12 positions match TRBD1. Trimming took 6 bases from V and 2 from J; bases not matched to a gene: 5. The germline gives CDR1 LNHDA, CDR2 SQIVND (reference sequence). CDR3 length: 15 amino acids. For the CDR3, the DNA is TGTGCCAGTAGCCACGGGACAGGGGGCCCCTACGAGCAGTACTTC. This gives the protein CASSHGTGGPYEQYF.

J is TRBJ2-2 and V is TRBV7-2; 9 bases match TRBD1. CDR1 is SGHTA, CDR2 FQGNSA, per germline. The CDR3 sequence is 16 residues long. The V segment lost 5 bases and the J segment 2 bases; nucleotides outside the gene matches: 6. CDR3: CASSPRGQGNTGELFF. The CDR3 DNA is TGTGCCAGCAGCCCTAGGGGACAGGGTAACACCGGGGAGCTGTTTTTT. Full variable domain (outside the CDR3, taken from reference TRBV7-2 and TRBJ2-2): GAGVSQSPSNKVTEKGKDVELRCDPISGHTALYWYRQSLGQGLEFLIYFQGNSAPDKSGLPSDRFSAERTGGSVSTLTIQRTQQEDSAVYLCASSPRGQGNTGELFFGEGSRLTVL.

The chain uses TRBV6-1 and TRBJ2-3, with TRBD2 identical over 10 bases. Per the germline V gene, CDR1 is MNHNS and CDR2 is SASEGT. Trimming took 10 bases from V and 2 from J; bases not matched to a gene: 9. The CDR3 contains 15 residues. The CDR3 DNA sequence: TGTGCCACCAGCCGAGGACTAGCGGTCACAGATACGCAGTATTTT. Protein: CATSRGLAVTDTQYF.

The chain joins TRBV10-3 to TRBJ1-5; no clear D. Germline CDR1 and CDR2: ENHRY and SYGVKD. The CDR3 has 16 amino acids. V gave up 3 bases and J gave up 3 bases, with 15 bases separating them. CDR3 sequence (DNA): TGTGCCATCAGTGATGGCAGCGAACCCCTCAATCAGCCCCAGCATTTT. It translates to CAISDGSEPLNQPQHF.

Notes on this clonotype: Without the conserved terminal phenylalanine or tryptophan, this CDR3 likely stems from a read error. The genes are TRBV27 and TRBJ2-5; D is perhaps TRBD1 or TRBD2 (5 bases each). The germline V and J ends were trimmed by 5 bases and 5 bases, with 18 bases remaining between them. There are 15 residues in the CDR3. Germline V gives CDR1 MNHEY, CDR2 SMNVEV (reference sequence). CDR3: CASSPQGGGRETQYL. In nucleotides, the CDR3 is TGTGCCAGCAGTCCGCAGGGCGGAGGCCGGGAGACCCAGTACCTC.

This clonotype was counted between two and nine times. The CDR3 loop is CASTSYGGNQPQHF. CDR3 in DNA: TGTGCCAGCACCTCTTACGGGGGAAATCAGCCCCAGCATTTT. This chain connects TRBV12-3 or TRBV12-4 to TRBJ1-5; weak D call: TRBD1 (5 bases). The CDR3 is 14 residues long. V lost 7 bases and J lost 4, with 14 bases in between.

This clonotype was observed at least ten times. V gene TRBV2 combines with J gene TRBJ2-7, with D perhaps TRBD2 (5 bases). This CDR3 has 13 residues. The V gene lost 10 bases and the J gene lost 3 bases, with 16 bases spanning the gap. Germline V gives CDR1 SNHLY, CDR2 FYNNEI. CDR3 region: CATRLISGYEQYF. DNA for the CDR3: TGTGCCACGCGGCTGATCAGCGGCTACGAGCAGTACTTC.

This chain uses TRBV20-1 with TRBJ2-5; TRBD2 matches 10 bases. Germline CDR1 reads DFQATT; CDR2 reads SNEGSKA (reference sequence). The CDR3 is 15 residues long. V shed 3 bases, J shed 2 bases, and the junction held 6 bases outside the gene matches. The CDR3, as DNA: TGCAGTGCTAGGCCACTAGCGGGGTTTCAAGAGACCCAGTACTTC. It translates to CSARPLAGFQETQYF.

The genes are TRBV3-1 and TRBJ2-7, with 7 bases fitting TRBD2. CDR3 length: 14 amino acids. The V segment lost 2 bases and the J segment 4 bases; nucleotides outside the gene matches: 5. Germline V gene data show CDR1 as LGHDT and CDR2 as YNNKEL (reference sequence). CDR3: CASSQQRDPYEQYF. Here the CDR3 DNA reads TGTGCCAGCAGCCAACAGCGGGACCCTTACGAGCAGTACTTC.

Note on this clonotype: This sequence may be a read error, since a much larger clone differs from it by one base. This sequence joins TRBV5-4 and TRBJ2-5; D is tentatively TRBD1 or TRBD2 (5 bases each). The CDR3 covers 15 residues. Germline V gene data show CDR1 as SGHNT and CDR2 as YYREEE (reference sequence). The CDR3 DNA sequence: TGTGCCAGCAGCTTGTGGGGAGACGGACAAGAGACCCGGTACTTC. Protein product: CASSLWGDGQETRYF.

This clonotype was found many times. The rearrangement links TRBV19 to TRBJ1-1; a possible D gene is TRBD1 (5 bases). V lost 5 bases and J 0 bases, leaving 13 bases between the germline ends. This CDR3 has 15 residues. CDR1 is LNHDA, CDR2 SQIVND, per germline (reference sequence). The CDR3 coding sequence is TGTGCCAGTAGTCCTGCGGGGCGGTTGAACACTGAAGCTTTCTTT. This encodes CASSPAGRLNTEAFF.

This clonotype showed up just a few times. The chain combines TRBV20-1 with TRBJ2-3, with 8 bases aligning to TRBD2. CDR1 and CDR2 from the germline V gene are DFQATT and SNEGSKA (reference sequence). The CDR3 covers 15 residues. V lost 5 bases and J lost 6; bases outside the gene matches: 13. This chain's CDR3 is CSASATSDFSDTQYF. The CDR3 nucleotides read TGCAGTGCTTCCGCGACTAGCGATTTCTCCGATACGCAGTATTTT.

There are a few counts of this clonotype. The V call is TRBV6-1, the J call TRBJ2-5, with D tentatively TRBD1 or TRBD2 (5 bases each). The germline gives CDR1 MNHNS, CDR2 SASEGT. CDR3 length: 14 residues. The V end lost 6 bases, the J end lost 1 base, and 12 bases lay between the germline ends. The CDR3 is CASSRRDPQETQYF. The CDR3 DNA reads TGTGCCAGCAGCCGCCGGGACCCCCAAGAGACCCAGTACTTC.

This clonotype was detected many times. The chain carries TRBV15 and TRBJ1-2; tentatively, D is TRBD1 (5 bases). V lost 0 bases and J 7 bases, leaving 18 bases between the germline ends. The CDR3 length is 16 residues. Germline CDR1 and CDR2: LNHNV and YYDKDF (reference sequence). CDR3 sequence reads: CATSRDLTGSMGGYTF. The CDR3 DNA follows: TGTGCCACCAGCAGAGATCTTACAGGCTCTATGGGTGGCTACACCTTC.

The chain couples TRBV29-1 to TRBJ1-1; TRBD1 matches 7 bases. There are 13 residues in the CDR3. CDR1 is SQVTM and CDR2 is ANQGSEA in the germline V gene. V trimming: 5 bases; J trimming: 4 bases; junction bases outside the gene matches: 7. In DNA, the CDR3 is TGCAGCGTTCCAGGTACAGGGGCCACTGAAGCTTTCTTT. Translation gives CSVPGTGATEAFF.